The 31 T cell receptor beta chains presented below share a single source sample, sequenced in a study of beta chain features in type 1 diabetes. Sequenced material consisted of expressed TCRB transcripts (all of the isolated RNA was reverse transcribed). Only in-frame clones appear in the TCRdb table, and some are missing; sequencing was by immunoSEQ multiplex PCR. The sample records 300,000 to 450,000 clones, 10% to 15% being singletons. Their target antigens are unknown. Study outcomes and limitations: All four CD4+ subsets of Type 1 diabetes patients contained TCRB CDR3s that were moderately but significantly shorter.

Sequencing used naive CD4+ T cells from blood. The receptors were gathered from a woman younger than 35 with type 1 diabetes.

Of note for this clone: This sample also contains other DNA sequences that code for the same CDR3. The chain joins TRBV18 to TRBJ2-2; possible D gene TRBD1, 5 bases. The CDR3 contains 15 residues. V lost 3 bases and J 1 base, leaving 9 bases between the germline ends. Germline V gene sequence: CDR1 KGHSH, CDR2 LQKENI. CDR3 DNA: TGTGCCAGCTCACCGGGCCAGGGGAACACCGGGGAGCTGTTTTTT. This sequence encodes CASSPGQGNTGELFF.

This chain's CDR3 is CASTPGVPGYTF. The CDR3 bases are TGTGCCAGCACCCCCGGGGTTCCTGGCTACACCTTC. The chain couples TRBV28 to TRBJ1-2; D not resolved. The CDR3 length is 12 residues. V lost 7 bases to trimming and J lost 7 bases, with 13 bases between them. Germline loops: CDR1 MDHEN, CDR2 SYDVKM.

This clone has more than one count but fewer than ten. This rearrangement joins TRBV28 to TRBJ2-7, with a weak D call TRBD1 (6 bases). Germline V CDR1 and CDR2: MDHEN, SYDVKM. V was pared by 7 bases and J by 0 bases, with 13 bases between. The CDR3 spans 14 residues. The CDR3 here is CASTTGTPSYEQYF. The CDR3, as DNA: TGTGCCAGCACCACCGGGACACCCTCCTACGAGCAGTACTTC.

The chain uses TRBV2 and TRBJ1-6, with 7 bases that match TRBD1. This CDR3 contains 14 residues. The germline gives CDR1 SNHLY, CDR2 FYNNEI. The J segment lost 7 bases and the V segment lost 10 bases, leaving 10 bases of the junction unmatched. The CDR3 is CATNLGTENSPLHF. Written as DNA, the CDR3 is TGTGCCACAAACCTGGGGACAGAAAATTCACCCCTCCACTTT.

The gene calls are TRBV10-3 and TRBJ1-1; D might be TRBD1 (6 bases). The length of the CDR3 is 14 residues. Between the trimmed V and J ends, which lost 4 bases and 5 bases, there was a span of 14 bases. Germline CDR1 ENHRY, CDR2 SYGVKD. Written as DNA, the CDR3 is TGTGCCATCAGTGTTGGAGGGGGAGGGACTGAAGCTTTCTTT. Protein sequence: CAISVGGGGTEAFF.

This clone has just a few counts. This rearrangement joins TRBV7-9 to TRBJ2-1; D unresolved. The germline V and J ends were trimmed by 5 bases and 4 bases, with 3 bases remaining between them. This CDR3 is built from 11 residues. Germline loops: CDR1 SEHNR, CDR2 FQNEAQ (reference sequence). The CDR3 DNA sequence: TGTGCCAGCAGCCCTTACAATGAGCAGTTCTTC. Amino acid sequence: CASSPYNEQFF.

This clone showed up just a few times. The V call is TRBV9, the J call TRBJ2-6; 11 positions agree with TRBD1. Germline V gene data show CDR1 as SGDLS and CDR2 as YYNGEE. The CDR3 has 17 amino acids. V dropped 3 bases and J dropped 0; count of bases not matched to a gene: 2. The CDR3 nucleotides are TGTGCCAGCAGCGCCGGACAGGGGGCCTCTGGGGCCAACGTCCTGACTTTC. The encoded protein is CASSAGQGASGANVLTF.

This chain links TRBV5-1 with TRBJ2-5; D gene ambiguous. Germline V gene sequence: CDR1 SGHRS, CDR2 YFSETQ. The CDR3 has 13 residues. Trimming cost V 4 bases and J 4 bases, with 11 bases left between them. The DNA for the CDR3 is TGCGCCAGCAGCCGCTATCCACCAGAGACCCAGTACTTC. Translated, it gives CASSRYPPETQYF.

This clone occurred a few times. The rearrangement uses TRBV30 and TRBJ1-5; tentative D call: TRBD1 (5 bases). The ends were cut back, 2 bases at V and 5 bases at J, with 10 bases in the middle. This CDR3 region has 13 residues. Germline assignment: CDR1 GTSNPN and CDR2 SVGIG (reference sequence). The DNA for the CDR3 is TGTGCCTGGAGTAAAAGGGGCGATCAGCCCCAGCATTTT. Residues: CAWSKRGDQPQHF.

The CDR3 DNA reads TGTGCCTGGGCAGGGACGGGAGGGCCAAGGGAGCAGTACTTC. This codes for CAWAGTGGPREQYF. The chain combines TRBV30 with TRBJ2-7; 8 bases are shared with TRBD2. Germline trimming cut 5 bases from V and 7 bases from J; bases unmatched to any gene: 13. This CDR3 has 14 amino acids. CDR1 and CDR2 (germline): GTSNPN, SVGIG (reference sequence).

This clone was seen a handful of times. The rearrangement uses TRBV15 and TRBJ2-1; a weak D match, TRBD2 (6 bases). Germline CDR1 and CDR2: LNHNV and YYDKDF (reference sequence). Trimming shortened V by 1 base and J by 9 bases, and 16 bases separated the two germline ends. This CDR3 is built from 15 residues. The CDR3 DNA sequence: TGTGCCACCAGCAGAGGCGTCAGGGAGGAAGGTGAGCAGTTCTTC. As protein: CATSRGVREEGEQFF.

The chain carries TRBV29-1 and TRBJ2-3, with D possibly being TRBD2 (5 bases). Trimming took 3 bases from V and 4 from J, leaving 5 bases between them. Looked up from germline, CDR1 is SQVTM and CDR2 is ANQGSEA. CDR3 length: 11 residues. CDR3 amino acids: CSVEGADTQYF. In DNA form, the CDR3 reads TGCAGCGTTGAGGGAGCAGATACGCAGTATTTT.

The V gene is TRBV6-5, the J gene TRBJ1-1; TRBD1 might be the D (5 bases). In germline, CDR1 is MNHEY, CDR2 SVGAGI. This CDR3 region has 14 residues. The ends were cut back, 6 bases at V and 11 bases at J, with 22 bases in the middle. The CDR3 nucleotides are TGTGCCAGCAGCCTCCCGACAGACCCAACTCGGGCTTTCTTT. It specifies CASSLPTDPTRAFF.

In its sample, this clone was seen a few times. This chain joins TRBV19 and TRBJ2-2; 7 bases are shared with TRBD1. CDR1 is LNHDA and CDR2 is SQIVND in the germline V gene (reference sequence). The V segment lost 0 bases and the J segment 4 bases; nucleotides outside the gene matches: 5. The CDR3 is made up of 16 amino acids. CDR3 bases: TGTGCCAGTAGTATAGAGACAGGGCGAGGCACCGGGGAGCTGTTTTTT. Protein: CASSIETGRGTGELFF.

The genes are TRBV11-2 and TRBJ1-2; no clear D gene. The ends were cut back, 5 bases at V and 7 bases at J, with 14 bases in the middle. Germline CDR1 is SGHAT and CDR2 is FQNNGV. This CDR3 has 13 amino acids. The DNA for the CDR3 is TGTGCCAGCAGCATCAGGAGAGGAGGTGGCTACACCTTC. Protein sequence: CASSIRRGGGYTF.

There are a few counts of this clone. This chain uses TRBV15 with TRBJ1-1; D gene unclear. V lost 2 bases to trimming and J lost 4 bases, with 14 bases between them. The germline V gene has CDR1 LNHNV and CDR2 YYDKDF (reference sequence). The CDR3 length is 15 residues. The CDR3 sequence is CATSRMDREGTEAFF. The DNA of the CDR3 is TGTGCCACCAGCAGAATGGACCGGGAGGGCACTGAAGCTTTCTTT.

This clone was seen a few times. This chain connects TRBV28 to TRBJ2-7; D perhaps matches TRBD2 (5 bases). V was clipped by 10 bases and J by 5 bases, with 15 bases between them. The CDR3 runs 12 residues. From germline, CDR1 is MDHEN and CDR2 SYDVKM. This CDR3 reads CATRSGAHEQYF. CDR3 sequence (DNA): TGTGCCACACGGAGCGGTGCACACGAGCAGTACTTC.

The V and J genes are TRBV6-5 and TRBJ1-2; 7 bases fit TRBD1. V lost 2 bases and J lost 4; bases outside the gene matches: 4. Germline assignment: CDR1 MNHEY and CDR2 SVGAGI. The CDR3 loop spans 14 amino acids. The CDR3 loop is CASSYEGAGYGYTF. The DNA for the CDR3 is TGTGCCAGCAGTTACGAGGGGGCTGGCTATGGCTACACCTTC.

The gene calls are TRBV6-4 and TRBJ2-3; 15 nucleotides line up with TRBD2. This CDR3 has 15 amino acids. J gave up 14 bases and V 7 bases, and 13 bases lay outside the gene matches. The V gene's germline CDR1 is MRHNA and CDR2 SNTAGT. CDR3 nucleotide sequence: TGTGCCAGCAAAGGACTAGCGGGGGGGCCGGGTCGCGTGTATTTT. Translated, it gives CASKGLAGGPGRVYF.

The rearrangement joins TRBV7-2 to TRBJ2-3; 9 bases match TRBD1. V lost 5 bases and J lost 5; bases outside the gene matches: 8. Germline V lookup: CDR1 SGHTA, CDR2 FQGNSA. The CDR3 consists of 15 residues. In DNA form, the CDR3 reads TGTGCCAGCAGCCCTCCGGGACAGGGTAGAGATACGCAGTATTTT. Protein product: CASSPPGQGRDTQYF.

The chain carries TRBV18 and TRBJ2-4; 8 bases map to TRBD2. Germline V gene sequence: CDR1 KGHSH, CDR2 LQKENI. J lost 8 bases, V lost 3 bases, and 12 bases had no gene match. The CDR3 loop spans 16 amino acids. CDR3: CASSPGTSGSVDIQYF. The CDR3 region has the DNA TGTGCCAGCTCACCGGGTACTAGCGGTTCGGTAGACATTCAGTACTTC.

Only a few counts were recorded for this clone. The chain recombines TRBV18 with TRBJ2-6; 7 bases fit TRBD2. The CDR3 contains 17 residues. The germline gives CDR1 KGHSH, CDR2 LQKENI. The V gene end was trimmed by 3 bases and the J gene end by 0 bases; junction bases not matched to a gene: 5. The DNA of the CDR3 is TGTGCCAGCTCACCGGGAGGGGCCAACTCTGGGGCCAACGTCCTGACTTTC. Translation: CASSPGGANSGANVLTF.

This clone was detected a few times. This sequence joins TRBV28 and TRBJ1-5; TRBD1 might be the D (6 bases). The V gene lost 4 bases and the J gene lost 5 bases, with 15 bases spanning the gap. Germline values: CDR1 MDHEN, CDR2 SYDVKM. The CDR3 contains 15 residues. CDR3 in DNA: TGTGCCAGCAGTTCCGGGGGGGCTCGTGATCAGCCCCAGCATTTT. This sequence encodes CASSSGGARDQPQHF.

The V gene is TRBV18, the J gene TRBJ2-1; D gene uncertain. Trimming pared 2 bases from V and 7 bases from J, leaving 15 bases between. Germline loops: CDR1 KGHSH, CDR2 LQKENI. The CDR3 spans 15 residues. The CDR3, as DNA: TGTGCCAGCTCACCAGATGCGGCCCCTGGGAATGAGCAGTTCTTC. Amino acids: CASSPDAAPGNEQFF.

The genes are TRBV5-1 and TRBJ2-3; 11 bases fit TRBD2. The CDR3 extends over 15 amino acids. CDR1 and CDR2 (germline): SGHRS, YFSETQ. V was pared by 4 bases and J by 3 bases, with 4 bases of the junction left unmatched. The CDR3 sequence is CASSTASGRTDTQYF. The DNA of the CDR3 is TGCGCCAGCAGCACCGCTAGCGGGAGGACAGATACGCAGTATTTT.

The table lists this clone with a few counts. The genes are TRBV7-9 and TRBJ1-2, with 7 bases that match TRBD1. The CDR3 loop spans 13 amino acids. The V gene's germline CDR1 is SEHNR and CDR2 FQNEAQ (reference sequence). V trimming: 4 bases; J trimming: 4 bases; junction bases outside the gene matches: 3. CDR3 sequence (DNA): TGTGCCAGCAGCTCCGGGACAGTCTATGGCTACACCTTC. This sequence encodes CASSSGTVYGYTF.

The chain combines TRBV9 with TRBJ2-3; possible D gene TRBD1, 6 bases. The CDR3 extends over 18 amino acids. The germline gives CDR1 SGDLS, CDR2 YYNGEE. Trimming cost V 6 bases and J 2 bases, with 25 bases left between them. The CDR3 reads CASTRTDRIRSFTDTQYF. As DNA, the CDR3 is TGTGCCAGCACCAGGACGGACAGAATAAGATCATTCACAGATACGCAGTATTTT. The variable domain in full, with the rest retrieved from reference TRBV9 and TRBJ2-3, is DSGVTQTPKHLITATGQRVTLRCSPRSGDLSVYWYQQSLDQGLQFLIQYYNGEERAKGNILERFSAQQFPDLHSELNLSSLELGDSALYFCASTRTDRIRSFTDTQYFGPGTRLTVL.

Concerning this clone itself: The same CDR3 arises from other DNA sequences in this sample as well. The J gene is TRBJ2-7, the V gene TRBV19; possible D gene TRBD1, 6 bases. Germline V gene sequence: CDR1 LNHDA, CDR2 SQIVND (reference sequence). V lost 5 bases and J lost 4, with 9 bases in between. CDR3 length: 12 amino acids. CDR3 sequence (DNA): TGTGCCAGTAGTCGGACAGCTTACGAGCAGTACTTC. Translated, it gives CASSRTAYEQYF.

The CDR3 DNA reads TGTGCCAGCAGTTTATCTGGGGGCGGAGGAAAACTGTTTTTT. This gives the protein CASSLSGGGGKLFF. The chain couples TRBV27 to TRBJ1-4; D perhaps matches TRBD1 (6 bases). Per the germline V gene, CDR1 is MNHEY and CDR2 is SMNVEV (reference sequence). V lost 0 bases and J 10 bases, leaving 12 bases between the germline ends. CDR3 length equals 14 residues.

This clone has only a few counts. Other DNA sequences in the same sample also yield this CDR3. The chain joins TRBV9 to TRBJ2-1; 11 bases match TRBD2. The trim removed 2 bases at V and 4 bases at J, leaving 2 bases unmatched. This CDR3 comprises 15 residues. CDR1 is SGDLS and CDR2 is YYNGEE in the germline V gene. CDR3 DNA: TGTGCCAGCAGCGTCGGGACTAGCGGATACAATGAGCAGTTCTTC. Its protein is CASSVGTSGYNEQFF.

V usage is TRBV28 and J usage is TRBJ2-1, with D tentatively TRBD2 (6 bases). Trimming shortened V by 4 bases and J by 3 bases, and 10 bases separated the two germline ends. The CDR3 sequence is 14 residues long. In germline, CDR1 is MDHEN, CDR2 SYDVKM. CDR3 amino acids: CASSSWDFYNEQFF. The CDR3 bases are TGTGCCAGCAGTTCTTGGGACTTCTACAATGAGCAGTTCTTC.